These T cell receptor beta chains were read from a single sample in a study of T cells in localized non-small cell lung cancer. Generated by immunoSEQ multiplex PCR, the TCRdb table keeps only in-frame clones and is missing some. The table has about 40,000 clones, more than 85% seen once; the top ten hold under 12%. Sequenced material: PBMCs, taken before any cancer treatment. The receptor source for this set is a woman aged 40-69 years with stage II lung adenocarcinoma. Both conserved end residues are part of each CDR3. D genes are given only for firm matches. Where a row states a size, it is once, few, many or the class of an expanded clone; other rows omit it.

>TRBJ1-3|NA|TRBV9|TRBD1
CASSLRDRGQSSGNTIYF
TGTGCCAGCAGCCTCCGGGACAGGGGGCAAAGCTCTGGAAACACCATATATTTT
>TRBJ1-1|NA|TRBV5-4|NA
CASSFGRSDGEAFF
TGTGCCAGCAGTTTTGGTAGGTCCGACGGGGAAGCTTTCTTT
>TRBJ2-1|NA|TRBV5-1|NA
CASSLRGGNEQFF
TGCGCCAGCAGCTTGAGGGGTGGGAATGAGCAGTTCTTC
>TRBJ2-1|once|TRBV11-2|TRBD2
CATGTSGWGEQFF
TGTGCAACCGGGACTAGCGGATGGGGGGAGCAGTTCTTC
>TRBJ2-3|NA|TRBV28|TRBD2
CASRPFGTSSSSDTQYF
TGTGCCAGCAGACCTTTCGGGACTAGTTCATCCTCAGATACGCAGTATTTT
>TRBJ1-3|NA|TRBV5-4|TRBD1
CASSPGQGVGNTIYF
TGTGCCAGCAGCCCTGGACAGGGAGTTGGAAACACCATATATTTT
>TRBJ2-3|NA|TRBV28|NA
CASTGIADTQYF
TGTGCCAGCACCGGGATAGCAGATACGCAGTATTTT
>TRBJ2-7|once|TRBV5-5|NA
CASSWEDFGYEQYF
TGTGCCAGCAGCTGGGAGGACTTTGGCTACGAGCAGTACTTC
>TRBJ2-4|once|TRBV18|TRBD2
CASSPSFGLADIQYF
TGTGCCAGCTCACCCTCCTTTGGACTAGCCGACATTCAGTACTTC
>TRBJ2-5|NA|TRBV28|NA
CASGDIQETQYF
TGTGCCAGCGGGGACATCCAAGAGACCCAGTACTTC
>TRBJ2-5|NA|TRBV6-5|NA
CASSSTALGQETQYF
TGTGCCAGCAGTTCCACCGCCCTGGGGCAAGAGACCCAGTACTTC
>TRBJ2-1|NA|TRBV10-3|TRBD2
CAIRSGPGTSNEQFF
TGTGCCATCAGGAGTGGACCCGGGACTAGCAATGAGCAGTTCTTC
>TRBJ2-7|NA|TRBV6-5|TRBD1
CASSYSTGVYEQYF
TGTGCCAGCAGTTACTCGACAGGGGTGTACGAGCAGTACTTC
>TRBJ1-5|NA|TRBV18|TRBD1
CASSADRVGQPQHF
TGTGCCAGCTCGGCAGACAGGGTTGGGCAGCCCCAGCATTTT
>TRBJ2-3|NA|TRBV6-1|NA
CASSEQVERTDTQYF
TGTGCCAGCAGTGAACAGGTGGAGCGCACAGATACGCAGTATTTT
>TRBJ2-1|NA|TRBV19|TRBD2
CASASGGALNNEQFF
TGTGCCAGTGCTAGCGGGGGGGCACTTAACAATGAGCAGTTCTTC
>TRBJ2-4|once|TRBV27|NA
CASSLTSFDIQYF
TGTGCCAGCAGTCTGACTAGTTTCGACATTCAGTACTTC
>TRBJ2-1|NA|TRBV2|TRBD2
CASRIAGAPYNEQFF
TGTGCCAGTCGAATAGCGGGAGCCCCCTACAATGAGCAGTTCTTC
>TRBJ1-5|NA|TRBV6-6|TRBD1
CASSPGQGGQPQHF
TGTGCCAGCAGCCCGGGACAGGGGGGTCAGCCCCAGCATTTT
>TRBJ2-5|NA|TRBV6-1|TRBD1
CASSEVRDRSDF
TGTGCCAGCAGTGAAGTGCGGGACAGGTCTGACTTC
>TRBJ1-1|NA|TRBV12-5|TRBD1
CASGLGQGPNTEAFF
TGTGCTAGTGGTTTGGGACAGGGGCCGAACACTGAAGCTTTCTTT
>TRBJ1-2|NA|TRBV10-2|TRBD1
CASSEGTGAPRGYGYTF
TGCGCCAGCAGTGAAGGGACAGGGGCCCCTCGTGGCTATGGCTACACCTTC
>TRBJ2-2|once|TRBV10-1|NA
CASSEQGKNTGELFF
TGCGCCAGCAGTGAACAGGGTAAGAACACCGGGGAGCTGTTTTTT
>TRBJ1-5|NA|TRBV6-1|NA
CASSEDTKGNQPQHF
TGTGCCAGCAGCGAGGACACCAAAGGTAATCAGCCCCAGCATTTT
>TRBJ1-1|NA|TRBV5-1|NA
CASSGGTVNTEAFF
TGCGCCAGCAGCGGCGGGACGGTGAACACTGAAGCTTTCTTT
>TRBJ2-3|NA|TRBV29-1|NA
CSVRRGEGTDTQYF
TGCAGCGTTCGTAGGGGTGAGGGCACAGATACGCAGTATTTT
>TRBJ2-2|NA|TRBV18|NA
CASSRTKSGELFF
TGTGCCAGCTCACGCACCAAATCCGGGGAGCTGTTTTTT
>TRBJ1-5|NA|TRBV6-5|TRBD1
CASRRGVDQPQHF
TGTGCCAGCCGCAGGGGGGTAGATCAGCCCCAGCATTTT
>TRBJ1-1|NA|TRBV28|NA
CASSPALRGTEAFF
TGTGCCAGCAGTCCCGCCCTGCGTGGCACTGAAGCTTTCTTT
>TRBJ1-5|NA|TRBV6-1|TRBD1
CASSERQGANNQPQHF
TGTGCCAGCAGTGAGCGACAGGGGGCGAACAATCAGCCCCAGCATTTT
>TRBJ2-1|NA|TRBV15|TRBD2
CATSRGRLLAGANEQFF
TGTGCCACCAGCAGAGGCCGGCTACTAGCGGGAGCGAATGAGCAGTTCTTC
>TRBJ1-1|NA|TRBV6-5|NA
CASSGQSEAFF
TGTGCCAGCAGTGGACAGTCTGAAGCTTTCTTT
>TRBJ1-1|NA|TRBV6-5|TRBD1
CASRGTGTVNTEAFF
TGTGCCAGCAGGGGAACCGGGACAGTGAACACTGAAGCTTTCTTT
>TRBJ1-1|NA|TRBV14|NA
CASSQDPGLNKAFF
TGTGCCAGCAGCCAAGACCCGGGGCTGAATAAAGCTTTCTTT
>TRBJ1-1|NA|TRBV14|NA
CASSHPSGNTEAFF
TGTGCCAGCAGCCACCCTTCAGGGAACACTGAAGCTTTCTTT
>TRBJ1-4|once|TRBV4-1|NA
CASSSPGLKDEKLFF
TGCGCCAGCAGCAGCCCGGGACTCAAGGATGAAAAACTGTTTTTT
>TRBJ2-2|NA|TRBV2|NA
CASSSDIPNTGELFF
TGTGCCAGCAGTTCAGACATTCCGAACACCGGGGAGCTGTTTTTT
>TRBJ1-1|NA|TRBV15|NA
CATSRDMTNGNTEAFF
TGTGCCACCAGCAGAGATATGACGAACGGAAACACTGAAGCTTTCTTT
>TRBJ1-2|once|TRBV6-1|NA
CASSEGPVDTF
TGTGCCAGCAGTGAAGGCCCAGTTGACACCTTC
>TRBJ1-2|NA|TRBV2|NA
CASSTGYSSGYTF
TGTGCCAGCAGTACGGGCTACAGCTCCGGCTACACCTTC
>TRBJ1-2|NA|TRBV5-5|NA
CASSLAGNYGYTF
TGTGCCAGCAGCTTAGCAGGAAACTATGGCTACACCTTC
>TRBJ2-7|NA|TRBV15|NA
CATSRELRSSYEQYF
TGTGCCACCAGCAGAGAACTTAGGAGCTCCTACGAGCAGTACTTC
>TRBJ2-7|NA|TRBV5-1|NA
CASSLQGPPTYEQYF
TGCGCCAGCAGCTTGCAGGGGCCGCCAACCTACGAGCAGTACTTC
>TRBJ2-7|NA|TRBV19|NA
CASSNVGTRSGEQYF
TGTGCCAGTAGTAACGTTGGGACAAGGAGTGGCGAGCAGTACTTC
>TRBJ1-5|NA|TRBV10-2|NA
CASSLSSNQPQHF
TGCGCCAGCAGTTTATCGAGCAATCAGCCCCAGCATTTT
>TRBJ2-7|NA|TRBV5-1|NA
CASSRQAAFPREQYF
TGCGCCAGCAGCCGACAGGCCGCGTTCCCGAGGGAGCAGTACTTC
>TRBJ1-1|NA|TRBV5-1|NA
CASSSVDTEAFF
TGCGCCAGCAGCTCAGTGGATACTGAAGCTTTCTTT
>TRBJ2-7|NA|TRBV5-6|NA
CASSRDGWSYEQYF
TGTGCCAGCAGCCGGGACGGATGGAGCTACGAGCAGTACTTC
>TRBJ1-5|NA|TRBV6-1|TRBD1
CASSPQGGGGQPQHF
TGTGCCAGCAGCCCCCAGGGGGGGGGTGGCCAGCCCCAGCATTTT
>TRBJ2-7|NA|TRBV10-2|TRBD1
CASSPDRGVNEQYF
TGCGCCAGCAGCCCGGACAGGGGTGTTAACGAGCAGTACTTC
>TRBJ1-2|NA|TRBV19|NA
CASSSRTDSGYGYTF
TGTGCCAGTAGTTCCCGGACAGATTCGGGTTATGGCTACACCTTC
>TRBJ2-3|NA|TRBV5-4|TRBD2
CASSFSGTSTDTQYF
TGTGCCAGCAGCTTTAGCGGGACTAGCACAGATACGCAGTATTTT
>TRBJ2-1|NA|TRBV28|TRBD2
CASSLHSGRPTGNEQFF
TGTGCCAGCAGTTTGCATAGCGGGAGACCTACAGGGAATGAGCAGTTCTTC
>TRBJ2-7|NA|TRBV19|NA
CASRSQGSSYEQYF
TGTGCCAGTCGGTCCCAGGGGTCGTCCTACGAGCAGTACTTC
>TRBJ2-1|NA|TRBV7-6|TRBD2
CASSFLLAHNEQFF
TGTGCCAGCAGCTTCCTACTAGCGCACAATGAGCAGTTCTTC
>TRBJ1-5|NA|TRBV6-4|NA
CASSDSISNQPQHF
TGTGCCAGCAGTGACTCGATTAGCAATCAGCCCCAGCATTTT
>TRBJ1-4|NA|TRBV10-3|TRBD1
CAISEGTGKFLFF
TGTGCCATCAGTGAAGGGACAGGGAAATTTTTGTTTTTT